This note documents a single T cell receptor (beta chain) sequence. Its antigen is undetermined. Germline is not matched at one junction end, which may reflect a read error. This sample is part of a study of tumor and adjacent non-tumor tissue in lung cancer. The library came from three nested PCR rounds adapted from ARM-PCR protocols. MiXCR was run by TCRdb on the multiplex PCR reads, yielding one entry per CDR3 protein. There are fewer than 130,000 distinct CDR3 sequences in the sample; over 75% occur only once, and approximately 24% lies in the top ten. The CDR3 consists of 14 residues. CDR1 SQVTM and CDR2 ANQGSEA come from the germline V gene. RNA was extracted from bulk tissue without any cell sorting. Study-wide findings and caveats: Shorter survival was associated with higher TCR diversity in tumors.

The rearrangement joins TRBV29-1 to TRBJ2-3, with a tentative D call TRBD2 (6 bases). The receptor comes from a man aged 65 to 79 with non-small cell lung cancer. Sample: lung tumor tissue. For the CDR3, the DNA is TGCACCGTTGAGGGTTCATCTGGGGGGGATACGCAGTATTTT. Protein product: CTVEGSSGGDTQYF.